Presented here are 9 T cell receptor beta chains from one specimen sequenced in a study of CD8+CD57+ T cells in acquired aplastic anemia. Patients picked for sequencing had shown CD8+CD57+ cell expansion detected by flow cytometry. The use of genomic DNA as template underpinned the TCR beta VDJ and CDR3 profiling. TCRdb re-derived calls from the reads in MiXCR, one entry per CDR3 protein. The sample comprises 100,000 to 150,000 distinct CDR3 sequences, approximately 41% of which are singletons, and 2.6% rests with the top ten. Sequencing was carried out using sorted CD4+, CD8+, or CD8+CD57+ T cells (not recorded which) from PBMCs. Every receptor here comes from a human donor with aplastic anemia.

The V gene is TRBV24-1, the J gene TRBJ2-1; 10 bases line up with TRBD1. CDR1 and CDR2 (germline): KGHDR, SFDVKD. The CDR3 sequence is 14 residues long. Trimming removed 6 bases from V and 7 bases from J; junction bases left unmatched: 5. CDR3 bases: TGTGCCACCAGTACCTGGACAGGGGGGAATGAGCAGTTCTTC. Protein product: CATSTWTGGNEQFF.

This clonotype has a count of ten or more. This chain uses TRBV29-1 with TRBJ1-1; D gene ambiguous. Germline V gene data show CDR1 as SQVTM and CDR2 as ANQGSEA. With 7 bases removed from V and 4 bases from J, the gap between germline ends came to 13 bases. The CDR3 sequence is 12 residues long. CDR3 amino acids: CSAGSQATEAFF. CDR3 bases: TGCAGCGCTGGGTCCCAGGCCACTGAAGCTTTCTTT.

This clonotype was picked up many times. The rearrangement links TRBV20-1 to TRBJ2-6, with a tentative D call TRBD1 (6 bases). The V gene's germline CDR1 is DFQATT and CDR2 SNEGSKA (reference sequence). Between the trimmed V and J ends, which lost 6 bases and 0 bases, there was a span of 15 bases. The CDR3 sequence is 16 residues long. The DNA of the CDR3 is TGCAGTGCCGTTTACAGGGCCTACTCTGGGGCCAACGTCCTGACTTTC. It encodes CSAVYRAYSGANVLTF.

The rearrangement uses TRBV12-3 or TRBV12-4 and TRBJ2-3, with 13 bases matching TRBD2. The CDR3 is 18 amino acids. V shed 5 bases, J shed 8 bases, and the junction held 16 bases outside the gene matches. CDR3 in DNA: TGTGCCAGCAGTCCAGTAAGACTAGCGGGGGGAGGGGCAGGTACGCAGTATTTT. Protein product: CASSPVRLAGGGAGTQYF.

This clonotype was found many times. The chain uses TRBV20-1 and TRBJ2-3; 15 nucleotides line up with TRBD2. V shed 4 bases, J shed 4 bases, and the junction held 9 bases outside the gene matches. In germline, CDR1 is DFQATT, CDR2 SNEGSKA (reference sequence). The CDR3 is 17 residues long. Here the CDR3 DNA reads TGCAGTGCTAAGAGGCGGACTAGCGGGGGGGCGGCAGATACGCAGTATTTT. This sequence encodes CSAKRRTSGGAADTQYF.

This clonotype came up many times. This chain uses TRBV9 with TRBJ2-5, with 12 bases lining up with TRBD2. This CDR3 region has 16 residues. V was pared by 0 bases and J by 3 bases, with 3 bases of the junction left unmatched. Germline V gives CDR1 SGDLS, CDR2 YYNGEE. CDR3 amino acids: CASSVGASGGEETQYF. CDR3 coding DNA: TGTGCCAGCAGCGTAGGGGCTAGCGGGGGGGAAGAGACCCAGTACTTC.

This clonotype was counted ten times or more. The chain couples TRBV20-1 to TRBJ2-7, with 9 bases matching TRBD1. The CDR3 runs to 15 residues. The germline V gene encodes CDR1 DFQATT and CDR2 SNEGSKA (reference sequence). Trimming took 0 bases from V and 6 from J; bases not matched to a gene: 9. CDR3 sequence: CSARDTGQGLGEQYF. CDR3 nucleotides: TGCAGTGCTAGAGATACAGGACAGGGGCTGGGCGAGCAGTACTTC.

This rearrangement joins TRBV29-1 to TRBJ2-3; D is undetermined. This CDR3 has 14 amino acids. The V gene lost 3 bases and the J gene lost 4 bases, with 14 bases spanning the gap. Looked up from germline, CDR1 is SQVTM and CDR2 is ANQGSEA. The DNA for the CDR3 is TGCAGCGTTGACGGTGTCTCTTCCCCAGATACGCAGTATTTT. It specifies CSVDGVSSPDTQYF.

This clonotype appeared many times. The rearrangement joins TRBV27 to TRBJ2-7, with 7 bases identical to TRBD1. In germline, CDR1 is MNHEY, CDR2 SMNVEV (reference sequence). The CDR3 covers 17 residues. Unmatched junction bases numbered 18, after V lost 10 bases and J lost 0 bases. The CDR3 is CATSYRHGTVVSYEQYF. In nucleotides, the CDR3 is TGTGCCACCTCCTATAGGCATGGGACAGTCGTCTCCTACGAGCAGTACTTC.